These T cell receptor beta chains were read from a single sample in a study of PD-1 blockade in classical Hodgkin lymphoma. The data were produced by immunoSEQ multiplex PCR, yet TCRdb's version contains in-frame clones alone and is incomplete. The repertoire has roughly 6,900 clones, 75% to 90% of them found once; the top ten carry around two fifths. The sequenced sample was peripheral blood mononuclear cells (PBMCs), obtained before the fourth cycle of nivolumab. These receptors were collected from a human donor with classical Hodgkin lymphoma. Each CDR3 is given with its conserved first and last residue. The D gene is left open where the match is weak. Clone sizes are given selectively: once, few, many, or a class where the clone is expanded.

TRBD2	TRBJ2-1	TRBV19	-	TGTGCCAGTAGTATTAGGACTAGTCGTATGGGTTACAATGAGCAGTTCTTC	CASSIRTSRMGYNEQFF
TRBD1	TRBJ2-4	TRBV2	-	TGTGCCAGCAGTGGCGGGACAGGGGGTACGACGGACATTCAGTACTTC	CASSGGTGGTTDIQYF
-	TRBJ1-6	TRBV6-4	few	TGTGCCAGCAGGCGGGGGACATCTCATAATTCACCCCTCCACTTT	CASRRGTSHNSPLHF
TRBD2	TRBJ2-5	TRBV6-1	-	TGTGCCAGCAGTGAAGGGGCTAGCGGGAGAAGAGAGACCCAGTACTTC	CASSEGASGRRETQYF
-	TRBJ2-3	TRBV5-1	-	TGCGCCAGCAGCTTGGCGGGGGGCACAGATACGCAGTATTTT	CASSLAGGTDTQYF
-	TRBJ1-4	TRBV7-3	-	TGTGCCAGCAGCACACATTTGGCAACTAATGAAAAACTGTTTTTT	CASSTHLATNEKLFF
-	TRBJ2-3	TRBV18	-	TGTGCCAGCTCACCGAGTGCAGCTAGAGGCACAGATACGCAGTATTTT	CASSPSAARGTDTQYF
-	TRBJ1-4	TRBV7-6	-	TGTGCCAGCAGCTTAGCGTTATTGTTAGGGGCGGAGGCAACTAATGAAAAACTGTTTTTT	CASSLALLLGAEATNEKLFF
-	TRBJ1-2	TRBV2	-	TGTGCCAGCAGTGAAGTGAACGGACCCTATGGCTACACCTTC	CASSEVNGPYGYTF
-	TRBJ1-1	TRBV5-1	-	TGCGCCAGCAGCGCTAGCAGGGTGGGAACTGAAGCTTTCTTT	CASSASRVGTEAFF
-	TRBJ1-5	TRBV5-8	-	TGTGCCAGCAGCAACCCCAGTTTCAATCAGCCCCAGCATTTT	CASSNPSFNQPQHF
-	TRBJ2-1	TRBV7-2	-	TGTGCCAGCAGCTTAGTGGGGGGAGCCTACAATGAGCAGTTCTTC	CASSLVGGAYNEQFF
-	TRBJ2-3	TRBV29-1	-	TGCAGCGCGGGGTCGAACACAGATACGCAGTATTTT	CSAGSNTDTQYF
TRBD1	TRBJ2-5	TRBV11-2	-	TGTGCCAGCAGTTCTCCCCGGACAGGGGGCTTGAAGACCCAGTACTTC	CASSSPRTGGLKTQYF
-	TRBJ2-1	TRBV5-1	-	TGCGCCAGCAGCTTGGTTCCGGGACCCAATGAGCAGTTCTTC	CASSLVPGPNEQFF
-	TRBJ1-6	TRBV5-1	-	TGCGCCAGCACCTCCGGGACGGTCTCTTCACCCCTCCACTTT	CASTSGTVSSPLHF
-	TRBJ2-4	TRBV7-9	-	TGTGCCAGCAGCTTAGCGCCGTCTTTACACATTCAGTACTTC	CASSLAPSLHIQYF
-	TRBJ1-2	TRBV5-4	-	TGTGCCAGCACCTTGAACCGGGGGCGCAATAGCGGCTACACCTTC	CASTLNRGRNSGYTF
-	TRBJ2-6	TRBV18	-	TGTGCCAGCTCCCGGCAGGGGACGTTATCTGGGGCCAACGTCCTGACTTTC	CASSRQGTLSGANVLTF
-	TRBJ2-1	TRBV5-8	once	TGTGCCAGCAGCTTGGGGGGCGGCCCTTTCGAAGATGAGCAGTTCTTC	CASSLGGGPFEDEQFF
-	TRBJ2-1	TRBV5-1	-	TGCGCCAGCAGCTTACAGGGTGGCCGTGAGCAGTTCTTC	CASSLQGGREQFF
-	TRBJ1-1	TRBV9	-	TGTGCCAGCGCATTGAGAATGAACACTGAAGCTTTCTTT	CASALRMNTEAFF
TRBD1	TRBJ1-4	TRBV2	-	TGTGCCAGCAGTGGGGACAGGGGGCGAGGGAATGAAAAACTGTTTTTT	CASSGDRGRGNEKLFF
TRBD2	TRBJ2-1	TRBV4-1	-	TGCGCCAGCAGCCAAGAAAAACTAGCGGGAACGGGGAATGAGCAGTTCTTC	CASSQEKLAGTGNEQFF
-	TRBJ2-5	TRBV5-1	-	TGCGCCAGCAGCTTGGTACTTTCTCAAGAGACCCAGTACTTC	CASSLVLSQETQYF
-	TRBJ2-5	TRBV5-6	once	TGTGCCAGCAGCTCCCCCCTAGGACTAAGAGAGACCCAGTACTTC	CASSSPLGLRETQYF
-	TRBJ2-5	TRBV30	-	TGTGCCTGGAGCCCAAGGGAGACCCAGTACTTC	CAWSPRETQYF
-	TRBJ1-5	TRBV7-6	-	TGTGCCAGCAGCCGCCTCGCGGCGGGGGCAGAGCAGCCCCAGCATTTT	CASSRLAAGAEQPQHF
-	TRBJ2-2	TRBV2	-	TGTGCCAGCAGTGAAATAGGAGTCGGCACCGGGGAGCTGTTTTTT	CASSEIGVGTGELFF
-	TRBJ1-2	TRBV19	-	TGTGCCAGTAATGGGGCTCGGGGCGGCTACACCTTC	CASNGARGGYTF
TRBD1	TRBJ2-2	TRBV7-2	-	TGTGCCAGCAGCTTACAGGGCAGGGGGCGGTCCGGGGAGCTGTTTTTT	CASSLQGRGRSGELFF
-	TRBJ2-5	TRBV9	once	TGTGCCAGCAGCGCCTTGTACCAAGAGACCCAGTACTTC	CASSALYQETQYF
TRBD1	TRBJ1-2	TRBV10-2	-	TGCGCCAGCAGGGAACAGGGGGCAGTCCATGGCTACACCTTC	CASREQGAVHGYTF
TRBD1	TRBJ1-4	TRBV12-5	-	TGTGCTAGTGGTGCACCAGGGGGGCCTAATGAAAAACTGTTTTTT	CASGAPGGPNEKLFF
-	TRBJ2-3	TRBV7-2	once	TGTGCCAGCTCACGGAGGGCCCCCACAGATACGCAGTATTTT	CASSRRAPTDTQYF
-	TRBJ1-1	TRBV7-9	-	TGTGCCAGCATAGGGGGGATGAACACTGAAGCTTTCTTT	CASIGGMNTEAFF
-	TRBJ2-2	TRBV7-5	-	TGTGTCAGAAGCGGGAACGTCGGGACCGGGGAGCTGTTTTTT	CVRSGNVGTGELFF
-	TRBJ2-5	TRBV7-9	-	TGTGCCAGCAGCTTAGGGGGGCAAGAGACCCAGTACTTC	CASSLGGQETQYF
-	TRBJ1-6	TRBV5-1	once	TGCGCCAGCAGCTTGGGGGCGCCGGGCAAGGTGGATACACCCCTCCACTTT	CASSLGAPGKVDTPLHF
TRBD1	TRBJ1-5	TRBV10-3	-	TGTGCCATCAGTGAGGGGCAGGGGGGTCAGCCCCAGCATTTT	CAISEGQGGQPQHF
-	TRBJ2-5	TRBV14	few	TGTGCCAGCAGCCAGGGGGCGCGTTCGGAGACCCAGTACTTC	CASSQGARSETQYF
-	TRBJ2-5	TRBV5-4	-	TGTGCCAGCAGCTTGGCGCGTACATCAGAGACCCAGTACTTC	CASSLARTSETQYF
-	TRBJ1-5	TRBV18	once	TGTGCCAGCTCACCACGCGAGACACGTGTTCAGCCCCAGCATTTT	CASSPRETRVQPQHF
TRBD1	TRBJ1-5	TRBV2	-	TGTGCCAGCAGCCGTCTAGCGAGGGACAGGGGGGGGTTTAGCAATCAGCCCCAGCATTTT	CASSRLARDRGGFSNQPQHF
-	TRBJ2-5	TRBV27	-	TGTGCCAGCAGTTTATATGGAGGCTACCAAGAGACCCAGTACTTC	CASSLYGGYQETQYF
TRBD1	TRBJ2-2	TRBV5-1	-	TGCGCCAGCAGCTTAGCCGGGACAGGGGGCAGGAACACCGGGGAGCTGTTTTTT	CASSLAGTGGRNTGELFF
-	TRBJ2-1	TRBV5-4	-	TGTGCCAGCAGCCCCACAGGGCCCGTAAGCTCCTACAATGAGCAGTTCTTC	CASSPTGPVSSYNEQFF
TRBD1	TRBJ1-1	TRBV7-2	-	TGTGCCAGCAGTTTACCGGGACAGCGGAACACTGAAGCTTTCTTT	CASSLPGQRNTEAFF
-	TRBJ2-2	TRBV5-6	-	TGTGCCAGCAGCTTGAATTCCCCCACCGGGGAGCTGTTTTTT	CASSLNSPTGELFF
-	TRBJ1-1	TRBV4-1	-	TGCGCCAGCAGCCAATTCTTGGTGAACACTGAAGCTTTCTTT	CASSQFLVNTEAFF
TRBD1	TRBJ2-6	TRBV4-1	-	TGCGCCAGCAGCCAAGAGGGACAGGGGGCATCTGGGGCCAACGTCCTGACTTTC	CASSQEGQGASGANVLTF
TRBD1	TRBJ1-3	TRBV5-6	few	TGTGCCAGCAGCCAGAGGGGACAGGGTATAAGGAACACCATATATTTT	CASSQRGQGIRNTIYF
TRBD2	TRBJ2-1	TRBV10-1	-	TGCGCCAGCAGTCGGACCGGGAGGGGTGAGCAGTTCTTC	CASSRTGRGEQFF
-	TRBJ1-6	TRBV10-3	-	TGTGCCACCGGGCCCAGGGATAATTCACCCCTCCACTTT	CATGPRDNSPLHF
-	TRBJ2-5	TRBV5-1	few	TGCGCCAGCAGCTTCCCCGACCGGGGAAGGCAAGAGACCCAGTACTTC	CASSFPDRGRQETQYF
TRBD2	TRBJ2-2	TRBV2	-	TGTGCCAGCGGACTAGCGGGAATTCCCGGCGGGGAGCTGTTTTTT	CASGLAGIPGGELFF
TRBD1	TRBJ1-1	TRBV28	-	TGTGCCAGCAGTTCTACAGGGGGGTCCACTGAAGCTTTCTTT	CASSSTGGSTEAFF
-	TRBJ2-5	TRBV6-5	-	TGTGCCAGCAGTTCTTGGACAGTAAGCAGGGAGACCCAGCACTTC	CASSSWTVSRETQHF
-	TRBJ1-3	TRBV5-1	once	TGCGCCAGCAGGCTGGGCGACTCTGGAAACACCATATATTTT	CASRLGDSGNTIYF